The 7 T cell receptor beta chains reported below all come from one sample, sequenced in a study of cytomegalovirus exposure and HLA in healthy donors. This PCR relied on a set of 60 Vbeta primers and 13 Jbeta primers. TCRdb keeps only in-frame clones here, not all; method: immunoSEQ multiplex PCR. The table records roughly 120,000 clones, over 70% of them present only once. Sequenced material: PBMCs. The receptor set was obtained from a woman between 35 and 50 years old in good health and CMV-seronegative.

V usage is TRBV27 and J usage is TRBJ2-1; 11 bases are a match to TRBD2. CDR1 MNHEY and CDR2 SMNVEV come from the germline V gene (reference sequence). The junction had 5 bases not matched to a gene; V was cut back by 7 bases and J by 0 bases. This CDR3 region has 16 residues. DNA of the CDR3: TGTGCCAGCACGCTAGCGGGGGGTTACTCCTACAATGAGCAGTTCTTC. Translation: CASTLAGGYSYNEQFF.

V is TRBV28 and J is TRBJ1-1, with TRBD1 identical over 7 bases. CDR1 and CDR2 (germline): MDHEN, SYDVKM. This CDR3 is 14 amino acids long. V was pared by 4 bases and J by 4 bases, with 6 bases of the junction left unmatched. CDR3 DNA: TGTGCCAGCAGTTACACAGGGGTCCCCACTGAAGCTTTCTTT. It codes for CASSYTGVPTEAFF.

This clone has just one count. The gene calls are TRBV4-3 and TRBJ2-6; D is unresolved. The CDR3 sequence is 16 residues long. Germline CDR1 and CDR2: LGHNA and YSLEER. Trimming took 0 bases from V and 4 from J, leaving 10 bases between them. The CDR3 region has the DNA TGCGCCAGCAGCCAAGATAATTCGGTCGGGGCCAACGTCCTGACTTTC. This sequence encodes CASSQDNSVGANVLTF.

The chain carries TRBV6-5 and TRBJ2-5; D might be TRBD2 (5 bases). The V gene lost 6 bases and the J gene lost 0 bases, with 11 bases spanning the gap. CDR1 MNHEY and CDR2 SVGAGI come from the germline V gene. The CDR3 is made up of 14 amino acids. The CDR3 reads CASRPSGNQETQYF. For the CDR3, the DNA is TGTGCCAGCAGACCGAGCGGTAACCAAGAGACCCAGTACTTC.

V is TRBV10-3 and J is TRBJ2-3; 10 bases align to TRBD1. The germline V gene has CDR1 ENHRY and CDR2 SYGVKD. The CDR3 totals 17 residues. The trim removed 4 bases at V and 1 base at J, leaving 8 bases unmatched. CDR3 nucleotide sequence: TGTGCCATCAGTGCCGAGACCGGGACAGGGGGCACAGATACGCAGTATTTT. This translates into CAISAETGTGGTDTQYF.

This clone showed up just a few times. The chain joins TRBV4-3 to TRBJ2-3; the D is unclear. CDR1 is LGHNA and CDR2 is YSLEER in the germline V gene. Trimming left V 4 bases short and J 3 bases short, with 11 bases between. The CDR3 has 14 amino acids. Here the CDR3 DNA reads TGCGCCAGCAGCCCATACTCCACGACAGATACGCAGTATTTT. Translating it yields CASSPYSTTDTQYF.

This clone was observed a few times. CDR3 protein: CASSPGQGQPQHF. In nucleotides, the CDR3 is TGTGCCAGCAGTCCGGGACAGGGACAGCCCCAGCATTTT. This chain uses TRBV6-6 with TRBJ1-5; 9 bases fit TRBD1. V lost 5 bases to trimming and J lost 7 bases; unmatched junction nucleotides: 3. Germline lookup yields CDR1 MNHNY and CDR2 SVGAGI (reference sequence). CDR3 length: 13 amino acids.